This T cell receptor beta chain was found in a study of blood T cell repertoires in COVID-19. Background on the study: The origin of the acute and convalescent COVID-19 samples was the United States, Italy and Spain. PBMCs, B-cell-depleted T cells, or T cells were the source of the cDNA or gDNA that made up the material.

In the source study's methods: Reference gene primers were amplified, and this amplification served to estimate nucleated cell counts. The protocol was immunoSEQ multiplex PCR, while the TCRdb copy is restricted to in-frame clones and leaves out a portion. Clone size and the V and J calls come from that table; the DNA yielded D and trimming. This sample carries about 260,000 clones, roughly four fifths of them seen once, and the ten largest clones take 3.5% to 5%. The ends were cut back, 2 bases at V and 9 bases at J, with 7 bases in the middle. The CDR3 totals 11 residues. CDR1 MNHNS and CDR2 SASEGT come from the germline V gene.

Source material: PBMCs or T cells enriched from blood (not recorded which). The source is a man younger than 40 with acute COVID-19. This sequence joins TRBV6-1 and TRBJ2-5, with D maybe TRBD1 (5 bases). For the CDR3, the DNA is TGTGCCAGCAGTGAATTAGGGGCCCAGTACTTC. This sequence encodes CASSELGAQYF.